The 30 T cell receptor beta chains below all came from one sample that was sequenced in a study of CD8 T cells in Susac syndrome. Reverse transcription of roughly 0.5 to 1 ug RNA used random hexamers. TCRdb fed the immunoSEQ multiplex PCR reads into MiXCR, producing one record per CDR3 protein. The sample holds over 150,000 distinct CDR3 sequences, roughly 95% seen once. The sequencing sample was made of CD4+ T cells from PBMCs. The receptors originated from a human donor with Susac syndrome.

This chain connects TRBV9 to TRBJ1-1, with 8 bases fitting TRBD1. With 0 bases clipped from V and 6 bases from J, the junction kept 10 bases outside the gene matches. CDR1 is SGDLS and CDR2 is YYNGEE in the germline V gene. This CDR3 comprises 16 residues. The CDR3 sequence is CASSVGLIQGGAEAFF. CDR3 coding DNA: TGTGCCAGCAGCGTAGGACTCATACAGGGGGGCGCTGAAGCTTTCTTT.

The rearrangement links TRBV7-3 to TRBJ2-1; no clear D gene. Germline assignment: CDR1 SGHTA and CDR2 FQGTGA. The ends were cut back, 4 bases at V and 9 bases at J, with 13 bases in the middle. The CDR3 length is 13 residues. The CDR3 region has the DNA TGTGCCAGCAGCTCCCCGGGCGCCGGTGAGCAGTTCTTC. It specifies CASSSPGAGEQFF.

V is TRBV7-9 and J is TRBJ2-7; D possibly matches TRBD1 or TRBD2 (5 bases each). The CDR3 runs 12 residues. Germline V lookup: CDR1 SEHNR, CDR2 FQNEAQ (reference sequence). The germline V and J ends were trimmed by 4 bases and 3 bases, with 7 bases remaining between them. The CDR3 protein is CASSWDGYEQYV. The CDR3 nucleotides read TGTGCCAGCAGCTGGGACGGCTACGAGCAGTACGTC.

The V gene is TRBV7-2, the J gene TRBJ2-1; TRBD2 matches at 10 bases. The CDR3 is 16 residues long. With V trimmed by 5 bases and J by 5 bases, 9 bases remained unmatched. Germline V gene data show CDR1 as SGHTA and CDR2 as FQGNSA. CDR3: CASSTDSGRSNNEQFF. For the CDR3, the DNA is TGTGCCAGCAGCACCGATAGCGGGAGGAGCAACAATGAGCAGTTCTTC.

The CDR3 loop is CSAINTGGQETQYF. Here the CDR3 DNA reads TGCAGCGCGATTAATACAGGGGGCCAGGAGACCCAGTACTTC. The chain recombines TRBV29-1 with TRBJ2-5; 9 nucleotides align to TRBD1. The V and J ends lost 7 bases and 5 bases, in that order; junction bases with no gene match: 11. The CDR3 consists of 14 residues. Per the germline V gene, CDR1 is SQVTM and CDR2 is ANQGSEA.

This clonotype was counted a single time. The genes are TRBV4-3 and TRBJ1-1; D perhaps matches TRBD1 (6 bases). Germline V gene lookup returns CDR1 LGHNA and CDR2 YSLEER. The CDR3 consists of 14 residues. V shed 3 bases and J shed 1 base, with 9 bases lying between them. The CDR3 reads CASSQRGANTEAFF. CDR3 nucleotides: TGCGCCAGCAGCCAGCGGGGGGCGAACACTGAAGCTTTCTTT.

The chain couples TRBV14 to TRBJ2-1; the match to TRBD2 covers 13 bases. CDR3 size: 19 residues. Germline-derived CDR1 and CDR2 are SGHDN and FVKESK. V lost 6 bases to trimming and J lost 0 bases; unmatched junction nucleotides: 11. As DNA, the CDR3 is TGTGCCAGCAGTTCACGGGCCGGGACTAGCGGGGTCTCCTACAATGAGCAGTTCTTC. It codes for CASSSRAGTSGVSYNEQFF.

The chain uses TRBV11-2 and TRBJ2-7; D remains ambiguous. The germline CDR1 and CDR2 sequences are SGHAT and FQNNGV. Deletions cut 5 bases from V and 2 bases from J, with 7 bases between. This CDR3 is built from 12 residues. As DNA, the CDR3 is TGTGCCAGCAGCCGAACAGCCTACGAGCAGTACTTC. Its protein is CASSRTAYEQYF. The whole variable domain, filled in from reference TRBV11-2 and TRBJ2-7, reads EAGVAQSPRYKIIEKRQSVAFWCNPISGHATLYWYQQILGQGPKLLIQFQNNGVVDDSQLPKDRFSAERLKGVDSTLKIQPAKLEDSAVYLCASSRTAYEQYFGPGTRLTVT.

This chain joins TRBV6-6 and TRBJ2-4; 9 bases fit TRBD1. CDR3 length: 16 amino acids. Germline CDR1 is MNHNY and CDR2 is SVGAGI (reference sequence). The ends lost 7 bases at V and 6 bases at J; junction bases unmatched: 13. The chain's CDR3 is CASTQQGAGSRNIQYF. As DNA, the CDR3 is TGTGCCAGCACCCAACAGGGGGCTGGGTCGAGAAACATTCAGTACTTC.

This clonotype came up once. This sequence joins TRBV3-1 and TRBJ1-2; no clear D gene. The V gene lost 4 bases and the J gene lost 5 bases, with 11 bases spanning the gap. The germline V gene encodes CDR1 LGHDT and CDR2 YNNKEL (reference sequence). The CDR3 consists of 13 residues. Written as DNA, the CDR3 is TGTGCCAGCAGCCTTGGATGGGAATATGGCTACACCTTC. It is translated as CASSLGWEYGYTF.

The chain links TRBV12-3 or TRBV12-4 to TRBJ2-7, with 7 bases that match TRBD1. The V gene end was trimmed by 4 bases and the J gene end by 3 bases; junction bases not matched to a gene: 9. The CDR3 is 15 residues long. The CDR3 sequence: CASSSVGTAYYEQYF. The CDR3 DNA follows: TGTGCCAGCAGTTCCGTCGGGACAGCCTACTACGAGCAGTACTTC.

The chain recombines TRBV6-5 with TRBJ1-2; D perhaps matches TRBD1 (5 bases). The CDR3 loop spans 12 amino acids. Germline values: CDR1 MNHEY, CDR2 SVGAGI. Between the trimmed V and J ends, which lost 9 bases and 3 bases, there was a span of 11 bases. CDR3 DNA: TGTGCCAGTGGGGGAGGCCACTATGGCTACACCTTC. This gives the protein CASGGGHYGYTF.

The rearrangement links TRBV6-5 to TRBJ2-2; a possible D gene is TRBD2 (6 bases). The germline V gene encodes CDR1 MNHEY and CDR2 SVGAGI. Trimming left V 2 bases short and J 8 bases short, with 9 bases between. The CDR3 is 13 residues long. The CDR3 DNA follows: TGTGCCAGCAGTTACCCGGGAGATGGGGAGCTGTTTTTT. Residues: CASSYPGDGELFF.

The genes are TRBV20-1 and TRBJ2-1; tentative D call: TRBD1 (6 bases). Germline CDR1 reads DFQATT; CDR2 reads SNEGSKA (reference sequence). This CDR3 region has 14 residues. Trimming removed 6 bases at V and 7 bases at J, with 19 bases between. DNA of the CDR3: TGCAGTGCCCACCTCGCTAGGGGGTTGAATGAGCAGTTCTTC. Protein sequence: CSAHLARGLNEQFF.

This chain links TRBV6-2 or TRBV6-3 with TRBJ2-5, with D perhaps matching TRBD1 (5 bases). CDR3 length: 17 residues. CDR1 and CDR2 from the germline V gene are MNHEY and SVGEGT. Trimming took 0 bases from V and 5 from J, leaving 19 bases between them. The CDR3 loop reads CASSYSSAKGSMETQYF. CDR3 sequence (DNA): TGTGCCAGCAGTTACTCGTCCGCAAAGGGGTCAATGGAGACCCAGTACTTC.

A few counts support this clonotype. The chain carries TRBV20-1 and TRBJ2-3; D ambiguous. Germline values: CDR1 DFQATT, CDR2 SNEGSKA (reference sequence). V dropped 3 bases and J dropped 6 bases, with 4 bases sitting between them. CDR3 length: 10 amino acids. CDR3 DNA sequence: TGCAGTGCTAGTGGGGATACGCAGTATTTT. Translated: CSASGDTQYF.

The CDR3 sequence: CASSDRGHSPYEQYV. CDR3 DNA: TGTGCCAGCAGCGACAGGGGGCATAGCCCCTACGAGCAGTACGTC. The chain employs TRBV6-1 and TRBJ2-7, with 10 nucleotides matching TRBD1. This CDR3 spans 15 amino acids. Germline trimming cut 6 bases from V and 2 bases from J; bases unmatched to any gene: 7. From germline, CDR1 is MNHNS and CDR2 SASEGT.

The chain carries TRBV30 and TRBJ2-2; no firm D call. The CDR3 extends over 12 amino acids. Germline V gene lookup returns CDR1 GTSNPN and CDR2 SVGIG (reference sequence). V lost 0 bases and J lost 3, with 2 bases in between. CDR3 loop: CAWSVYTGELFF. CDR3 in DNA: TGTGCCTGGAGTGTGTACACCGGGGAGCTGTTTTTT. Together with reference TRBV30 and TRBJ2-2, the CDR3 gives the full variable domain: SQTIHQWPATLVQPVGSPLSLECTVEGTSNPNLYWYRQAAGRGLQLLFYSVGIGQISSEVPQNLSASRPQDRQFILSSKKLLLSDSGFYLCAWSVYTGELFFGEGSRLTVL.

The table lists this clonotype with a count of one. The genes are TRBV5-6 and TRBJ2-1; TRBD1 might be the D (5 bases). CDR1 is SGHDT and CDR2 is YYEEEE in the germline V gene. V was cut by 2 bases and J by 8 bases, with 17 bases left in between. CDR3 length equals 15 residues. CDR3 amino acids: CASSFFGRVADEQFF. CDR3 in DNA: TGTGCCAGCAGCTTTTTTGGCAGGGTTGCCGATGAGCAGTTCTTC.

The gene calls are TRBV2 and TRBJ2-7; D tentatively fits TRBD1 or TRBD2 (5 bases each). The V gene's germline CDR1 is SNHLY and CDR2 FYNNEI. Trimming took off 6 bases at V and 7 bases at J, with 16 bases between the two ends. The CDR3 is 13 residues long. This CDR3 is CASSQGPSSEQYV. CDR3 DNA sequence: TGTGCCAGCAGCCAGGGACCTTCCTCGGAGCAGTACGTC.

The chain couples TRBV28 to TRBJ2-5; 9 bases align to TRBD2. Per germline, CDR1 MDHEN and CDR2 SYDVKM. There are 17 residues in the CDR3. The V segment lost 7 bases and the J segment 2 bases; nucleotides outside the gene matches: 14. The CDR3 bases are TGTGCCAGCACCCACCGTGCCTGGACTAGCGAGCAAGAGACCCAGTACTTC. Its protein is CASTHRAWTSEQETQYF.

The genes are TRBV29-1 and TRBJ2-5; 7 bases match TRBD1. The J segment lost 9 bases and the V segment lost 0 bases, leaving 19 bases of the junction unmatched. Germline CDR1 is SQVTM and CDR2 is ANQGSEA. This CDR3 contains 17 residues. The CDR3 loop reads CSVEDPLRPGGQGAQYF. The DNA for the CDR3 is TGCAGCGTTGAAGATCCCCTCCGCCCCGGCGGTCAGGGGGCCCAGTACTTC.

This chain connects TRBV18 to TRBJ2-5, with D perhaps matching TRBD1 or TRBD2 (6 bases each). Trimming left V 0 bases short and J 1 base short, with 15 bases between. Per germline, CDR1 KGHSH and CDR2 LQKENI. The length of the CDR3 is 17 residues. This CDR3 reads CASSPPPLGGPQETQYF. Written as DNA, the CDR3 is TGTGCCAGCTCACCACCGCCTTTGGGGGGCCCCCAAGAGACCCAGTACTTC.

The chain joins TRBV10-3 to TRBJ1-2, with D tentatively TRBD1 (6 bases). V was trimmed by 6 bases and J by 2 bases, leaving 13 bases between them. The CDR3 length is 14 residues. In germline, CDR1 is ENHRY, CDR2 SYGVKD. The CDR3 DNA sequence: TGTGCCATCAGCCCTCGGACAGTAAACTATGGCTACACCTTC. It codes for CAISPRTVNYGYTF.

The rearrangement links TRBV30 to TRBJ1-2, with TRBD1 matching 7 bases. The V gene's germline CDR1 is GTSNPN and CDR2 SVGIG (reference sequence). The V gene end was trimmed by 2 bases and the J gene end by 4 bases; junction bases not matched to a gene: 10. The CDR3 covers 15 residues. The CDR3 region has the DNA TGTGCCTGGAGTTTGACAGGGATAGGTAGCTATGGCTACACCTTC. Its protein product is CAWSLTGIGSYGYTF. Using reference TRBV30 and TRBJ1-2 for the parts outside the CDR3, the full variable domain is SQTIHQWPATLVQPVGSPLSLECTVEGTSNPNLYWYRQAAGRGLQLLFYSVGIGQISSEVPQNLSASRPQDRQFILSSKKLLLSDSGFYLCAWSLTGIGSYGYTFGSGTRLTVV.

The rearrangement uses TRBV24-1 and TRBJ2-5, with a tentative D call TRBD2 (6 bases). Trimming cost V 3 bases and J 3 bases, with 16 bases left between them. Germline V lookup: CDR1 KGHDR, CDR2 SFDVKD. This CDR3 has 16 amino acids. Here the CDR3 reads CATSDPAEGRKETQYF. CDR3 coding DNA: TGTGCCACCAGTGATCCGGCTGAGGGGAGGAAAGAGACCCAGTACTTC.

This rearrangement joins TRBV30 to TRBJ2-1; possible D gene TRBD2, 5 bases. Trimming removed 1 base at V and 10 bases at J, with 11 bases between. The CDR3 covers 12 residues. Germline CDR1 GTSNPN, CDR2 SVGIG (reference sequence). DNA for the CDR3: TGTGCCTGGAGTGGAGGGTTAGGGGAGCAGTTCTTC. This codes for CAWSGGLGEQFF.

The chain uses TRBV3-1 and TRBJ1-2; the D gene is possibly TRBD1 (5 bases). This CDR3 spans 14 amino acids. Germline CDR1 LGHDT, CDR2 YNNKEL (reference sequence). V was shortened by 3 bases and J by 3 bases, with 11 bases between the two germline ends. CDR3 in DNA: TGTGCCAGCAGCCAGGCAGGGAGGGACTATGGCTACACCTTC. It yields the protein CASSQAGRDYGYTF.

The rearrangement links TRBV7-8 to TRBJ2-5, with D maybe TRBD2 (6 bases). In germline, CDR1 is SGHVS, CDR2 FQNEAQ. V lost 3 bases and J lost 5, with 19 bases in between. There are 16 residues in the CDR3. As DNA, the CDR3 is TGTGCCAGCAGCTTCCAGGGCGGGGCAGGGTGGGAGACCCAGTACTTC. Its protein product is CASSFQGGAGWETQYF. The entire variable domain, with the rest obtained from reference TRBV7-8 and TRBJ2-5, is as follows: GAGVSQSPRYKVAKRGQDVALRCDPISGHVSLFWYQQALGQGPEFLTYFQNEAQLDKSGLPSDRFFAERPEGSVSTLKIQRTQQEDSAVYLCASSFQGGAGWETQYFGPGTRLLVL.

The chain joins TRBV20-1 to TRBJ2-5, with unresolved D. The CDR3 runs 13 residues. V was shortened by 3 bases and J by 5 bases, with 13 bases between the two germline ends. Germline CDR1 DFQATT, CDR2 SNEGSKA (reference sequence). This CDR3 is CSASRRGRETQYF. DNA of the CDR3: TGCAGTGCTAGTAGGCGAGGCCGCGAGACCCAGTACTTC.